What follows are 27 T cell receptor beta chains derived from one specimen sequenced in a study of T cells in Graves' hyperthyroidism and ophthalmopathy (dated by TCRdb to the late 2010s). Library prep was done by multiplex PCR. Data came from an Illumina HiSeq 2000. TCR beta CDR3 regions were amplified from RNA transcripts. A first-round RT-PCR of the TCR CDR3 used the HTBI primer set with the Qiagen OneStep RT-PCR kit. The public reads were run again by TCRdb, first through fastp at Q25 and then through MiXCR, and only productive beta chains were kept. Identical CDR3 protein sequences are pooled into one entry, listed with their most common genes and DNA. This sample comprises under 450,000 distinct CDR3 sequences, approximately 12% of them detected only once. The ten largest make up roughly 20% of the sample. The source material was blood. The receptors shown here come from a man aged 25-40 years with Graves' hyperthyroidism that later progressed to Graves' ophthalmopathy.

There are many counts of this clonotype. V is TRBV6-6 and J is TRBJ1-5; D gene uncertain. The CDR3 is 15 amino acids. V shed 0 bases and J shed 1 base, with 7 bases lying between them. Germline V gives CDR1 MNHNY, CDR2 SVGAGI (reference sequence). CDR3 DNA sequence: TGTGCCAGCAGTTACTCCCCGATGAGCAATCAGCCCCAGCATTTT. Translating it yields CASSYSPMSNQPQHF.

This clonotype was seen repeatedly, ten times or more. The V and J genes are TRBV6-1 and TRBJ1-2; D might be TRBD1 (6 bases). CDR1 and CDR2 (germline): MNHNS, SASEGT. V was shortened by 7 bases and J by 8 bases, with 17 bases between the two germline ends. The CDR3 sequence is 13 residues long. CDR3 DNA sequence: TGTGCCAGCACCGGAGGGGGGCTTAAGGGCTACACCTTC. Amino acids: CASTGGGLKGYTF.

The table lists this clonotype with many counts. The rearrangement joins TRBV2 to TRBJ2-7; the match to TRBD1 covers 8 bases. This CDR3 is 15 amino acids long. CDR1 SNHLY and CDR2 FYNNEI come from the germline V gene. V was clipped by 7 bases and J by 1 base; unmatched bases: 9. Written as DNA, the CDR3 is TGTGCCAGCAACGCCGCGGACAGGGTTTCCTACGAGCAGTACTTC. Protein: CASNAADRVSYEQYF.

This clonotype came up many times. The rearrangement uses TRBV12-5 and TRBJ2-5; D tentatively reads TRBD1 or TRBD2 (6 bases each). V was pared by 6 bases and J by 2 bases, with 16 bases between. CDR1 and CDR2 from the germline V gene are LGHNT and FRNRAP. The CDR3 totals 15 residues. CDR3 loop: CASGRGGTLQETQYF. The CDR3 nucleotides read TGTGCTAGTGGCAGAGGGGGGACCCTTCAAGAGACCCAGTACTTC.

This clonotype came up a few times. V and J are TRBV5-4 and TRBJ2-1; 7 bases match TRBD2. Germline V gene lookup returns CDR1 SGHNT and CDR2 YYREEE (reference sequence). Losses at the gene ends were 1 base for V and 3 bases for J; bases not matched to a gene: 1. The CDR3 spans 14 residues. CDR3 loop: CASSLPSGYNEQFF. The CDR3 DNA sequence: TGTGCCAGCAGCTTGCCTAGCGGCTACAATGAGCAGTTCTTC.

Many counts were recorded for this clonotype. The V call is TRBV2, the J call TRBJ2-3; D may be TRBD1 or TRBD2 (5 bases each). This CDR3 contains 11 residues. V lost 6 bases, J lost 5 bases, and 6 bases lay in between. The germline gives CDR1 SNHLY, CDR2 FYNNEI. The CDR3 DNA follows: TGTGCCAGCAGGGGGGAAGATACGCAGTATTTT. Encoded protein: CASRGEDTQYF.

This clonotype was seen at least ten times. The J gene is TRBJ2-7, the V gene TRBV28; TRBD1 matches at 9 bases. There are 15 residues in the CDR3. The germline V gene encodes CDR1 MDHEN and CDR2 SYDVKM. The J segment lost 6 bases and the V segment lost 3 bases, leaving 9 bases of the junction unmatched. The CDR3 region is CASSFQDRGPGEQYF. The CDR3 coding sequence is TGTGCCAGCAGTTTTCAGGACAGGGGTCCGGGCGAGCAGTACTTC.

This sequence joins TRBV29-1 and TRBJ2-1, with D maybe TRBD2 (5 bases). The V and J ends lost 3 bases and 7 bases respectively, with 13 bases between them. Looked up from germline, CDR1 is SQVTM and CDR2 is ANQGSEA. CDR3 length equals 13 residues. CDR3 DNA: TGCAGCGTTGATGCTAGCATTTATAATGAGCAGTTCTTC. This encodes CSVDASIYNEQFF.

This clonotype has only a few counts. The rearrangement uses TRBV4-1 and TRBJ2-1, with 7 bases fitting TRBD2. The germline CDR1 and CDR2 sequences are MGHRA and YSYEKL. V shed 2 bases, J shed 4 bases, and the junction held 2 bases outside the gene matches. The CDR3 sequence is 14 residues long. The CDR3 DNA sequence: TGCGCCAGCAGCCAACCCGGGGGGTACAATGAGCAGTTCTTC. Translating it yields CASSQPGGYNEQFF.

This chain connects TRBV20-1 to TRBJ1-1, with D tentatively TRBD1 (5 bases). The V end lost 2 bases, the J end lost 6 bases, and 13 bases lay between the germline ends. The germline V gene has CDR1 DFQATT and CDR2 SNEGSKA (reference sequence). The CDR3 is 13 residues long. The CDR3 spells CSARNRLDPEAFF. The CDR3 coding sequence is TGCAGTGCTAGAAACAGGCTTGACCCTGAAGCTTTCTTT.

The chain has TRBV18 and TRBJ2-1; TRBD1 might be the D (5 bases). Germline V CDR1 and CDR2: KGHSH, LQKENI. The V gene lost 2 bases and the J gene lost 5 bases, with 10 bases spanning the gap. This CDR3 spans 14 amino acids. The CDR3, as DNA: TGTGCCAGCTCACCATTGCCGACAGACAATGAGCAGTTCTTC. This translates into CASSPLPTDNEQFF.

This clonotype was found many times. The chain recombines TRBV18 with TRBJ1-1; 7 nucleotides match TRBD1. V shed 3 bases and J 4 bases; nucleotides not matched to a gene: 8. Germline-derived CDR1 and CDR2 are KGHSH and LQKENI. This CDR3 region has 15 residues. The CDR3 nucleotides read TGTGCCAGCTCACCCAGACAGGGTGACGGCACTGAAGCTTTCTTT. The encoded protein is CASSPRQGDGTEAFF. Supplemented by reference TRBV18 and TRBJ1-1, the full variable domain reads NAGVMQNPRHLVRRRGQEARLRCSPMKGHSHVYWYRQLPEEGLKFMVYLQKENIIDESGMPKERFSAEFPKEGPSILRIQQVVRGDSAAYFCASSPRQGDGTEAFFGQGTRLTVV.

This clonotype has a handful of counts. The J gene is TRBJ2-1, the V gene TRBV13, with 7 bases that match TRBD1. The CDR3 runs 15 residues. V gave up 5 bases and J gave up 10 bases; unmatched junction bases: 14. Per germline, CDR1 PRHDT and CDR2 FYEKMQ (reference sequence). CDR3 loop: CASSTLDRSIVEQFF. In nucleotides, the CDR3 is TGTGCCAGCAGCACCCTGGACAGGTCTATCGTGGAGCAGTTCTTC. Full variable domain (remainder filled in from reference TRBV13 and TRBJ2-1): AAGVIQSPRHLIKEKRETATLKCYPIPRHDTVYWYQQGPGQDPQFLISFYEKMQSDKGSIPDRFSAQQFSDYHSELNMSSLELGDSALYFCASSTLDRSIVEQFFGPGTRLTVL.

This clonotype showed up many times. The chain has TRBV28 and TRBJ1-5, with a tentative D call TRBD1 (6 bases). Germline V gene data show CDR1 as MDHEN and CDR2 as SYDVKM. Trimming stripped 4 bases from V and 3 bases from J, with 10 bases between. This CDR3 comprises 14 residues. The CDR3: CASSSGAFNQPQHF. The CDR3 nucleotides read TGTGCCAGCAGTTCGGGGGCCTTCAATCAGCCCCAGCATTTT.

The V and J genes are TRBV12-5 and TRBJ2-2; no reliable D call. V was clipped by 5 bases and J by 7 bases, with 11 bases between them. The CDR3 spans 13 residues. CDR1 is LGHNT and CDR2 is FRNRAP in the germline V gene. The CDR3 sequence is CASGLRNGGELFF. The DNA for the CDR3 is TGTGCTAGTGGTCTTAGAAACGGCGGGGAGCTGTTTTTT.

This clonotype was seen ten or more times. Written as DNA, the CDR3 is TGTGCCAGCAGAACGTTGTATAATTCACCCCTCCACTTT. Protein product: CASRTLYNSPLHF. The rearrangement joins TRBV6-1 to TRBJ1-6; no reliable D call. Germline V gene lookup returns CDR1 MNHNS and CDR2 SASEGT. This CDR3 is 13 amino acids long. Trimming took off 6 bases at V and 4 bases at J, with 7 bases between the two ends.

This clonotype was counted a single time. This chain connects TRBV19 to TRBJ1-1; TRBD1 is a possible D gene (6 bases). Deletions cut 6 bases from V and 5 bases from J, with 19 bases between. Germline CDR1 is LNHDA and CDR2 is SQIVND (reference sequence). This CDR3 region has 15 residues. CDR3 sequence (DNA): TGTGCCAGTAGGGTCAGTTGGAGGGGGGATACTGAAGCTTTCTTT. Residues: CASRVSWRGDTEAFF.

The V gene is TRBV6-1, the J gene TRBJ2-2, with D possibly matching TRBD1 (6 bases). With 3 bases removed from V and 5 bases from J, the gap between germline ends came to 19 bases. Per germline, CDR1 MNHNS and CDR2 SASEGT. The CDR3 runs to 17 residues. The CDR3 DNA follows: TGTGCCAGCAGTGAGACCTCTACAGGGTGGGATACCGGGGAGCTGTTTTTT. Amino acids: CASSETSTGWDTGELFF.

This clonotype has a handful of counts. V usage is TRBV4-2 and J usage is TRBJ1-5; a possible D gene is TRBD1 (6 bases). The CDR3 covers 16 residues. The ends were cut back, 2 bases at V and 0 bases at J, with 11 bases in the middle. Germline CDR1 LGHNA, CDR2 YNFKEQ. The CDR3 DNA is TGTGCCAGCAGCCAAAATCTGGGGGCTAGCAATCAGCCCCAGCATTTT. Its protein is CASSQNLGASNQPQHF.

Ten or more counts support this clonotype. The rearrangement uses TRBV20-1 and TRBJ1-1, with D possibly matching TRBD1 (5 bases). V lost 6 bases, J lost 0 bases, and 11 bases lay in between. CDR3 length equals 13 residues. Germline values: CDR1 DFQATT, CDR2 SNEGSKA (reference sequence). CDR3 in amino acids: CSADQGLNTEAFF. CDR3 DNA: TGCAGTGCAGACCAGGGTTTGAACACTGAAGCTTTCTTT.

V and J are TRBV6-1 and TRBJ1-5; D unclear. From germline, CDR1 is MNHNS and CDR2 SASEGT. V lost 3 bases, J lost 0 bases, and 9 bases lay in between. The CDR3 is made up of 15 amino acids. CDR3 bases: TGTGCCAGCAGTGACAGGATTAATAGCAATCAGCCCCAGCATTTT. Protein sequence: CASSDRINSNQPQHF.

The genes are TRBV9 and TRBJ2-3, with 8 bases aligning to TRBD1. With 4 bases clipped from V and 4 bases from J, the junction kept 8 bases outside the gene matches. Germline V gene data show CDR1 as SGDLS and CDR2 as YYNGEE. The CDR3 loop spans 15 amino acids. CDR3: CASSRWTGNSDTQYF. The CDR3, as DNA: TGTGCCAGCAGCCGATGGACAGGGAACTCAGATACGCAGTATTTT.

This clonotype was counted many times. This chain uses TRBV2 with TRBJ1-5; 10 nucleotides match TRBD1. J was trimmed by 7 bases and V by 4 bases; bases with no gene match: 10. In germline, CDR1 is SNHLY, CDR2 FYNNEI. The CDR3 runs to 16 residues. The DNA for the CDR3 is TGTGCCAGCAGTGTGACAGGGGGCGCGGGGAAGCAGCCCCAGCATTTT. Its translation is CASSVTGGAGKQPQHF.

With respect to this clonotype: No conserved phenylalanine or tryptophan is present at the end of the CDR3, so a read error is the likely explanation. The chain uses TRBV11-2 and TRBJ2-7; weak D call: TRBD1 (5 bases). The ends were cut back, 0 bases at V and 3 bases at J, with 12 bases in the middle. The CDR3 extends over 15 amino acids. Germline CDR1 reads SGHAT; CDR2 reads FQNNGV. The CDR3 coding sequence is TGTGCCAGCAGCTTAGACTGGGGCGGATTCTACGAGCAGTACTGC. It codes for CASSLDWGGFYEQYC.

Ten or more counts support this clonotype. The chain combines TRBV6-5 with TRBJ2-7; 10 bases map to TRBD1. The J segment lost 4 bases and the V segment lost 2 bases, leaving 2 bases of the junction unmatched. Germline V gene lookup returns CDR1 MNHEY and CDR2 SVGAGI. The CDR3 consists of 14 residues. The CDR3 spells CASSYPGQGYEQYF. For the CDR3, the DNA is TGTGCCAGCAGTTACCCGGGACAGGGGTACGAGCAGTACTTC.

This clonotype was seen only a few times. V and J are TRBV15 and TRBJ2-2; 12 bases match TRBD2. The CDR3 length is 18 residues. Germline assignment: CDR1 LNHNV and CDR2 YYDKDF (reference sequence). Trimming removed 0 bases from V and 8 bases from J; junction bases left unmatched: 10. CDR3 residues: CATSRDASGGDAAGELFF. The CDR3 coding sequence is TGTGCCACCAGCAGAGACGCTAGCGGGGGGGATGCGGCGGGGGAGCTGTTTTTT.

This clonotype was found once. This chain links TRBV4-2 with TRBJ2-5, with D tentatively TRBD2 (7 bases). CDR3 size: 18 residues. Germline V gene sequence: CDR1 LGHNA, CDR2 YNFKEQ. With 0 bases removed from V and 5 bases from J, the gap between germline ends came to 22 bases. As DNA, the CDR3 is TGTGCCAGCAGCCAAGATTTGAGTATGGGGGGGCCGCGTGAGACCCAGTACTTC. Amino acid sequence: CASSQDLSMGGPRETQYF.